This T cell receptor (beta chain) was captured in a study of blood T cell repertoires in COVID-19. Study context: The samples span acute and convalescent COVID-19 from the United States, Italy and Spain.

Repertoires were generated with immunoSEQ multiplex PCR, while TCRdb's copy carries only in-frame clones and drops some. The sample has around 200,000 clones, about 85% seen once. The CDR3 sequence is 14 residues long. Germline V gene lookup returns CDR1 SGHDT and CDR2 YYEEEE. Trimming left V 1 base short and J 7 bases short, with 12 bases between. The clonotype originates from a woman of 80 years or more with acute or convalescent COVID-19. The chain links TRBV5-6 to TRBJ1-5; TRBD1 might be the D (6 bases). What was sequenced was peripheral blood. The CDR3 DNA reads TGTGCCAGCAGCTTGTACAGGGCGGAGCAGCCCCAGCATTTT. It yields the protein CASSLYRAEQPQHF. The full variable domain, rest sourced from reference TRBV5-6 and TRBJ1-5, is DAGVTQSPTHLIKTRGQQVTLRCSPKSGHDTVSWYQQALGQGPQFIFQYYEEEERQRGNFPDRFSGHQFPNYSSELNVNALLLGDSALYLCASSLYRAEQPQHFGDGTRLSIL.